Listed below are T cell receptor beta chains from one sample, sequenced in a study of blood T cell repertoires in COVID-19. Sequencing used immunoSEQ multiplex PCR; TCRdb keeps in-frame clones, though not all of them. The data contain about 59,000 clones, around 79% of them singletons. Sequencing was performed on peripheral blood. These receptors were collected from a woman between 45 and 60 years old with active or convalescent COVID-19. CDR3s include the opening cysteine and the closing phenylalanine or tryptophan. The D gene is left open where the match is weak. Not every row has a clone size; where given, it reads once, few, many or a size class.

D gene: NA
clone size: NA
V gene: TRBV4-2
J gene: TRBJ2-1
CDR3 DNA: TGTGCCAGCAGCCAAGATCTCTGGGGGCTCTCCTACAATGAGCAGTTCTTC
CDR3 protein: CASSQDLWGLSYNEQFF

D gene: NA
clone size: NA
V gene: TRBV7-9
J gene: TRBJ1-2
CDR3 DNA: TGTGCCAGCAGCGCCGGGGGGGTACACTATGGCTACACCTTC
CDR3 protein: CASSAGGVHYGYTF

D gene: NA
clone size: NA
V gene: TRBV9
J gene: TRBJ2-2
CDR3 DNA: TGTGCCAGCAGCGCGTGGGGGAGGACAACGAACACCGGGGAGCTGTTTTTT
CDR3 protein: CASSAWGRTTNTGELFF

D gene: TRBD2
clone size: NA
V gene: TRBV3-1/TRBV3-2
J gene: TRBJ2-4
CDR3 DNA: TGTGCCAGCAGCCCGCCGGGACTAGCGTTGTTGGCCAAAAACATTCAGTACTTC
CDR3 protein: CASSPPGLALLAKNIQYF

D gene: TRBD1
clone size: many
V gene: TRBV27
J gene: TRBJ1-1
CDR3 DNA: TGTGCCAGCAGTCCCATGACAGGGGGTATCACTGAAGCTTTCTTT
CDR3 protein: CASSPMTGGITEAFF

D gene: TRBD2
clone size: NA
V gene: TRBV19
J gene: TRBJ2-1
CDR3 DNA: TGTGCCAGTAGACAGCGTTCGGGGCGGGGGAGCTCCTACAATGAGCAGTTCTTC
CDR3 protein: CASRQRSGRGSSYNEQFF

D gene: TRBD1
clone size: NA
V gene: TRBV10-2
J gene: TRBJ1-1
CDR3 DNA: TGCGCCAGCAGGGGGACAGGGAACACTGAAGCTTTCTTT
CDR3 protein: CASRGTGNTEAFF

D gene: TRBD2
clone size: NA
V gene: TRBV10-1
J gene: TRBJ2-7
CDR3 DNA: TGCGCCAGCAGTGAGGGACTAGCGGGCTACGAGCAGTACTTC
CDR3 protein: CASSEGLAGYEQYF

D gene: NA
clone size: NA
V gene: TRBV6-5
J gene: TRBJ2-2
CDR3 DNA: TGTGCCAGCAGAACCAGTCAAGTCGGGGAGCTGTTTTTT
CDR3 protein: CASRTSQVGELFF

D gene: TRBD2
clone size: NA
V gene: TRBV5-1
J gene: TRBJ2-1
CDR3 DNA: TGCGCCAGCAGCGACAAGCGGGACTTTCTCAATGAGCAGTTCTTC
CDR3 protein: CASSDKRDFLNEQFF

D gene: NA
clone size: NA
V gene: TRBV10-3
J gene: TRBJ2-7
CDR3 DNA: TGTGCCATCAGTCTCACAGGGTACGAGCAGTACTTC
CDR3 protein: CAISLTGYEQYF

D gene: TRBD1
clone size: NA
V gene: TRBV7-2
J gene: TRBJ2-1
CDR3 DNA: TGTGCCAGCAGCCCGCGACAGGGGGCCAATGAGCAGTTCTTC
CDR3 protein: CASSPRQGANEQFF

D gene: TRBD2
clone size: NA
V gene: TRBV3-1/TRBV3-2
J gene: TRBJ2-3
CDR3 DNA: TGTGCCAGCAGCCGACACTTGTCGGGAGGGCCCGGTAGCACAGATACGCAGTATTTT
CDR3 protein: CASSRHLSGGPGSTDTQYF

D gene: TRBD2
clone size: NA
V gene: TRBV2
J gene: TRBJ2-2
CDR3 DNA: TGTGCCAGCAGTGATGGGACTAGCGGGATCACCGGGGAGCTGTTTTTT
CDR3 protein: CASSDGTSGITGELFF

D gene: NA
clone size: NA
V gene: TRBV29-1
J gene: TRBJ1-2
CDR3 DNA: TGCAGCGTTGAAAAAGGCGGAAACTATGGCTACACCTTC
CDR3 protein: CSVEKGGNYGYTF

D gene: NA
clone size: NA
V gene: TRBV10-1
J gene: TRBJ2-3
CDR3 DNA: TGCGCCAGTGGGACACACGCAGATACGCAGTATTTT
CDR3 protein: CASGTHADTQYF

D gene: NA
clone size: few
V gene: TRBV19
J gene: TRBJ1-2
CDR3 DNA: TGTGCCAGTAGTATGGGTGAAAATATGGGGGGAACCTATGGCTACACCTTC
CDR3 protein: CASSMGENMGGTYGYTF

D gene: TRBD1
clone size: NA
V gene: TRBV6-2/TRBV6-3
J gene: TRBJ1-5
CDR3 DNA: TGTGCCAGCAGCTTCAAGACAGGGTTTAGTCAGCCCCAGCATTTT
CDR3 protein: CASSFKTGFSQPQHF

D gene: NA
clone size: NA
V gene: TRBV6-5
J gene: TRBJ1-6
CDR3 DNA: TGTGCCAGCAGTTACGTCTGGACAGATAATTCACCCCTCCACTTT
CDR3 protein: CASSYVWTDNSPLHF

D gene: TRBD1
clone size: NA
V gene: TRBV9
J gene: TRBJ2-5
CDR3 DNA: TGTGCCAGCAGCGTAGCGCTACAGGGGATGGGGCAAGAGACCCAGTACTTC
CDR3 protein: CASSVALQGMGQETQYF

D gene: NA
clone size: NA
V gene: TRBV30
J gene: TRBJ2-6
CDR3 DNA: TGTGCCTGGACCCACCGGGGTGCTGGGGCCAACGTCCTGACTTTC
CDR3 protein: CAWTHRGAGANVLTF

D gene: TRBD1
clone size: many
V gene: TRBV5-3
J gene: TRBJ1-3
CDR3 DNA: TGTGCCAGGGGGACAGGGGGAAACACCATATATTTT
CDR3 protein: CARGTGGNTIYF

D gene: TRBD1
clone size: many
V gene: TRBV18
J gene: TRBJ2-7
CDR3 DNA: TGTGCCAGCTCACCATCCCGGACAGGGGGCTACGAGCAGTACTTC
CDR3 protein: CASSPSRTGGYEQYF

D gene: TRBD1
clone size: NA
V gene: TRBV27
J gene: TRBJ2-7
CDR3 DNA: TGTGCCAGCAGTGCCATACAGGGGTTTGAGCAGTACTTC
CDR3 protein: CASSAIQGFEQYF

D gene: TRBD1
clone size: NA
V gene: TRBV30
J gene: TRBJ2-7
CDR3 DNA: TGTGCCTGGGGGGGACAGGTGTATGGCGAGCAGTACTTC
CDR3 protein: CAWGGQVYGEQYF

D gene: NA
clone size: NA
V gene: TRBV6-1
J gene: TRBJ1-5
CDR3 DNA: TGTGCCAGCAGTGAATCCAGGGAAACCCAGCCCCAGCATTTT
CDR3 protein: CASSESRETQPQHF

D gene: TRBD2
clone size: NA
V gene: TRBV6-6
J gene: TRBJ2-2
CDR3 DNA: TGTGCCAGCAGTTACTCGGGAGGGTCCGGGGAGCTGTTTTTT
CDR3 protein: CASSYSGGSGELFF

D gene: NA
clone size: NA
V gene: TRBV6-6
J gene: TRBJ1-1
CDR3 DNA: TGTGCCAGCAGCCCCTTTGAGGGCACTGAAGCTTTCTTT
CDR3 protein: CASSPFEGTEAFF

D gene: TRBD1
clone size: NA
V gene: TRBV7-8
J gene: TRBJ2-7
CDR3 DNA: TGTGCCAGCAGCTCGGAACCTAGACAGGGGGTCCACGAGCAGTACTTC
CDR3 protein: CASSSEPRQGVHEQYF

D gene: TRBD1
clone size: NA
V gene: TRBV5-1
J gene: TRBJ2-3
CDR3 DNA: TGCGCCAGCAGCTATACAGGGGGAAGGACAGATACGCAGTATTTT
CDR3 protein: CASSYTGGRTDTQYF

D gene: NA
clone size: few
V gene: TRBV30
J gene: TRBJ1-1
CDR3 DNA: TGTGCCTGGAGCGGGAGCGCTGAAGCTTTCTTT
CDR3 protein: CAWSGSAEAFF

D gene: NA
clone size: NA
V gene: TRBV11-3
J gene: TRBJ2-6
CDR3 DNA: TGTGCCAGCAGCTCTTCGCAGGGCGCTGGGGCCAACGTCCTGACTTTC
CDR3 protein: CASSSSQGAGANVLTF

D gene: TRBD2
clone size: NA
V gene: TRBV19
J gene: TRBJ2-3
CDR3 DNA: TGTGCCAGTAGCGCGGGACTAGCGGGAGCCGTCGGGATTGAGGATACGCAGTATTTT
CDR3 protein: CASSAGLAGAVGIEDTQYF

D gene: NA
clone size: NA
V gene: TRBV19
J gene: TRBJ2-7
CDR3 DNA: TGTGCCAGTAGTACCCGGGACTCTGGCGAGCAGTACTTC
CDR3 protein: CASSTRDSGEQYF

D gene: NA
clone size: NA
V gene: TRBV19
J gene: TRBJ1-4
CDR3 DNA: TGTGCCAGTATCTCCCCAGGGGTTAATGAAAAACTGTTTTTT
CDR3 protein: CASISPGVNEKLFF

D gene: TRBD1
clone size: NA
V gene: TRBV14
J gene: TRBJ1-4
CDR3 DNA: TGTGCCAGCAGCCATAGGGGGCCAGCTAATGAAAAACTGTTTTTT
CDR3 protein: CASSHRGPANEKLFF

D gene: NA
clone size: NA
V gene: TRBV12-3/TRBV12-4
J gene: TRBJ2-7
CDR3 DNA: TGTGCCAGCAGTTTTGGAACAGGCGACGAGCAGTACTTC
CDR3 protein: CASSFGTGDEQYF

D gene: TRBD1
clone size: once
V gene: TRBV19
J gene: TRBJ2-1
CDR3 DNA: TGTGCCAGTAGTATAAGGGGACAGGCCCCAAATGAGCAGTTCTTC
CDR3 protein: CASSIRGQAPNEQFF

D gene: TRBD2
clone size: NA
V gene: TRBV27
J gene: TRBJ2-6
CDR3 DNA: TGTGCCAGCAGTCCCCTGCGGGAGCTCACTGGGGCCAACGTCCTGACTTTC
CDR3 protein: CASSPLRELTGANVLTF

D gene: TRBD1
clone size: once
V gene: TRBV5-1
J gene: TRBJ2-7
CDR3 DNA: TGCGCCAGCAGCTTGGAACAGGGGTTGAACGAGCAGTACTTC
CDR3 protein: CASSLEQGLNEQYF

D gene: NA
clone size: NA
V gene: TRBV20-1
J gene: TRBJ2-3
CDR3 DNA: TGCAGTGCTAGTAATACAGTGACGCAGTATTTT
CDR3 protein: CSASNTVTQYF

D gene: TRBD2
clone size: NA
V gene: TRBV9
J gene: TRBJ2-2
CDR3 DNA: TGTGCCAGCAGCGTAGTCCCTTGGGAGGGCCGTGCCGGGGAGCTGTTTTTT
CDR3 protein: CASSVVPWEGRAGELFF

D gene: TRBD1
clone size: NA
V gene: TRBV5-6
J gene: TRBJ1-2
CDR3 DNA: TGTGCCAGCAGCTCCATGGGACAGACAATGGATGGCTACACCTTC
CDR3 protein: CASSSMGQTMDGYTF

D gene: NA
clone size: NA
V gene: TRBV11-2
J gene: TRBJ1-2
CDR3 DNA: TGTGCCAGCAGCTTAGATTCAGACTATGGCTACACCTTC
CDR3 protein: CASSLDSDYGYTF

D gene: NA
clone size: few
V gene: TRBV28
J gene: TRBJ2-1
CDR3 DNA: TGTGCCAGCAGTCTCCTAGACCTGACAGGTTACAATGAGCAGTTCTTC
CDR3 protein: CASSLLDLTGYNEQFF

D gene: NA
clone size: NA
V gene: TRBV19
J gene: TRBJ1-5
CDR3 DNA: TGTGCCAGTAGTATAGGGGGCGGCGGTCAGCCCCAGCATTTT
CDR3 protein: CASSIGGGGQPQHF

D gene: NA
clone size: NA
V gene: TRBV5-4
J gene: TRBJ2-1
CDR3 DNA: TGTGCCAGCAGCTTTGGGGTTAGCGGAGGGTATAAGCAGTTCTTC
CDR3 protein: CASSFGVSGGYKQFF

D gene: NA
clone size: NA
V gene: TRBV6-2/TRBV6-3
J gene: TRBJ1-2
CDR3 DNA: TGTGCCAGCAGTTATCTTCCTCTTAACTATGGCTACACCTTC
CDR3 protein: CASSYLPLNYGYTF

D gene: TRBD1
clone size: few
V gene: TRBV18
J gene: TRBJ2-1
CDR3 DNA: TGTGCCAGCTCACCAGAACAGGGGGGACAAAGAGAGCAGTTCTTC
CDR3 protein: CASSPEQGGQREQFF

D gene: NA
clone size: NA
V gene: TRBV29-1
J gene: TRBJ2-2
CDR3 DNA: TGCAGCGTTGAAGGGGCAGGGGTGGACACCGGGGAGCTGTTTTTT
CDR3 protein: CSVEGAGVDTGELFF